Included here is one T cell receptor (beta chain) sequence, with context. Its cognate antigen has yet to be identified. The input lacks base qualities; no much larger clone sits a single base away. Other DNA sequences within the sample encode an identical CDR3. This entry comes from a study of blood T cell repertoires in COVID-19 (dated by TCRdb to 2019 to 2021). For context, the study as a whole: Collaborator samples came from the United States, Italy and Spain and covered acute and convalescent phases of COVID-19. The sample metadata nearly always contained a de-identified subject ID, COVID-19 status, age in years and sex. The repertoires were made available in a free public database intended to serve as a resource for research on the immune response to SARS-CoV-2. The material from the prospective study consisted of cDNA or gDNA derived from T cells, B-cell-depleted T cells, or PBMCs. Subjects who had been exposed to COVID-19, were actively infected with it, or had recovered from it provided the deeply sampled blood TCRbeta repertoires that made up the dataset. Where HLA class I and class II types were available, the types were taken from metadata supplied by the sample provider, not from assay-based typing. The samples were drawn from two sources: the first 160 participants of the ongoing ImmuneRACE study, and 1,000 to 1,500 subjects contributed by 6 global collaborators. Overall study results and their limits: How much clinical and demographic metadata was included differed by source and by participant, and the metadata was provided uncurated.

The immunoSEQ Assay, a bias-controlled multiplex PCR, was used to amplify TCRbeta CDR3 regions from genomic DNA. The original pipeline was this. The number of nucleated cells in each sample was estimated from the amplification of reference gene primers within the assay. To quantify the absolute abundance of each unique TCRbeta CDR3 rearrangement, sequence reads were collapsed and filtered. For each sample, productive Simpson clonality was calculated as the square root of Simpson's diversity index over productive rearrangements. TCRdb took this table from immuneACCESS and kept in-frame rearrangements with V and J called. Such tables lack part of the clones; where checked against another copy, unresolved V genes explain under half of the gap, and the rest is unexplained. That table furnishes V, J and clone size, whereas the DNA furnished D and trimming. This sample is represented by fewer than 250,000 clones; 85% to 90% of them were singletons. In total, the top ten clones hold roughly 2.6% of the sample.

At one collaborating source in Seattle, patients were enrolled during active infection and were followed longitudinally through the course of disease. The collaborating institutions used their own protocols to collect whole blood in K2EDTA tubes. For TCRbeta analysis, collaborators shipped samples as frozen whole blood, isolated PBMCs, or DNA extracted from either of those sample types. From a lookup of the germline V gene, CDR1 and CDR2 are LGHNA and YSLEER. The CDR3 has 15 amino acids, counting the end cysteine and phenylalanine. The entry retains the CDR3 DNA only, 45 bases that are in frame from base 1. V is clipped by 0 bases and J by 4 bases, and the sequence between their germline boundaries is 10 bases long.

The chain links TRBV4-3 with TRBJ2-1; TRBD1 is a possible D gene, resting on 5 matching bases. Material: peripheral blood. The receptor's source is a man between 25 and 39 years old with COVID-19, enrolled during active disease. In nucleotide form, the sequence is TGCGCCAGCAGCCAAGATAGGGGATCTTACAATGAGCAGTTCTTC. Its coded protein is CASSQDRGSYNEQFF.